This TCR beta chain was retrieved from a study of blood T cell repertoires in COVID-19. Study-level information: Sites in the United States, Italy and Spain provided acute and convalescent COVID-19 samples.

This CDR3 contains 15 residues. Germline lookup yields CDR1 WNHNN and CDR2 SYGVQD (reference sequence). V lost 3 bases to trimming and J lost 3 bases; unmatched junction nucleotides: 5. Followed longitudinally, the Seattle patients had been enrolled during active infection. In the original analysis: Amplification from reference gene primers served as the basis for estimated nucleated cell counts. Here immunoSEQ multiplex PCR was the method, and the copy in TCRdb shows in-frame clones only, minus some. V and J calls and clone size come straight from that table; D and trimming were deduced from the DNA. Of some 520,000 clones in the sample, 80% to 90% were seen once.

Sequences were obtained from peripheral blood. This chain connects TRBV10-1 to TRBJ2-3, with 8 bases fitting TRBD1. This clonotype was obtained from a man younger than 30 with COVID-19, enrolled during active disease. The DNA of the CDR3 is TGCGCCAGCAGTGAAATCGGACAGGGTACAGATACGCAGTATTTT. Amino acid sequence: CASSEIGQGTDTQYF.